Sequencing of this T cell receptor (beta chain) was carried out in a study of blood T cell repertoires in COVID-19. The CDR3 covers 13 residues. The germline gives CDR1 MNHEY, CDR2 SMNVEV (reference sequence). V gave up 6 bases and J gave up 12 bases; unmatched junction bases: 12. Libraries were prepared by immunoSEQ multiplex PCR; TCRdb keeps only in-frame clonotypes and omits some of them. The top ten hold 4.9% of the sample, which has around 220,000 clones, 82% seen once. The source of this sequence is a woman over 75 with active or convalescent COVID-19. V and J are TRBV27 and TRBJ2-7; 9 bases align to TRBD1. The sequenced material came from peripheral blood. Here the CDR3 reads CASSLKGQGRSYF. DNA for the CDR3: TGTGCCAGCAGCCTAAAGGGACAGGGACGATCGTACTTC.